This entry lists 7 T cell receptor beta chains sequenced from one sample in a study of blood T cell repertoires in COVID-19. Some clones are missing from TCRdb's copy, which holds only in-frame ones; the method was immunoSEQ multiplex PCR. The sample comprises about 130,000 clones, 84% of which are singletons, and more than 1.4% rests with the top ten. Material: peripheral blood. The receptors originated from a man between 60 and 75 years old with acute or convalescent COVID-19.

This chain joins TRBV10-2 and TRBJ1-2, with 9 bases identical to TRBD1. Germline CDR1 and CDR2: WSHSY and SAAADI. V was clipped by 5 bases and J by 7 bases; unmatched bases: 8. CDR3 length: 14 residues. CDR3 protein: CASSSGQGIGGYTF. CDR3 nucleotide sequence: TGCGCCAGCAGTAGCGGACAGGGGATCGGTGGCTACACCTTC.

The V gene is TRBV2, the J gene TRBJ2-7; no firm D call. Germline V gene data show CDR1 as SNHLY and CDR2 as FYNNEI. Trimming stripped 6 bases from V and 4 bases from J, with 7 bases between. This CDR3 is 11 amino acids long. The CDR3 coding sequence is TGTGCCAGCAGGAGAGAATACGAGCAGTACTTC. Amino acids: CASRREYEQYF.

The V and J genes are TRBV24-1 and TRBJ2-5; the D gene is possibly TRBD1 (6 bases). Trimming took off 9 bases at V and 7 bases at J, with 14 bases between the two ends. Germline CDR1 KGHDR, CDR2 SFDVKD. The CDR3 contains 12 residues. The CDR3, as DNA: TGTGCCACCCAGGACACACAGGGGACCCAGTACTTC. This translates into CATQDTQGTQYF.

In this sample, this clone turned up once. The rearrangement uses TRBV18 and TRBJ1-1; D gene ambiguous. CDR1 is KGHSH, CDR2 LQKENI, per germline. Trimming shortened V by 2 bases and J by 0 bases, and 7 bases separated the two germline ends. The CDR3 runs 14 residues. The CDR3 sequence is CASSPSTVNTEAFF. The CDR3 nucleotides are TGTGCCAGCTCACCATCTACGGTGAACACTGAAGCTTTCTTT.

The rearrangement joins TRBV24-1 to TRBJ2-1, with 7 bases aligning to TRBD2. V lost 3 bases and J lost 2; bases outside the gene matches: 3. The CDR3 spans 15 residues. Germline values: CDR1 KGHDR, CDR2 SFDVKD. Here the CDR3 reads CATSDPGGPYNEQFF. The CDR3 DNA follows: TGTGCCACCAGTGATCCGGGAGGCCCCTACAATGAGCAGTTCTTC.

V and J are TRBV6-5 and TRBJ1-6; possibly TRBD1 for D (6 bases). CDR1 and CDR2 (germline): MNHEY, SVGAGI. V was pared by 10 bases and J by 3 bases, with 10 bases between. The CDR3 totals 13 residues. The CDR3 loop reads CAITGYYNSPLHF. The CDR3 nucleotides read TGTGCCATCACAGGGTACTATAATTCACCCCTCCACTTT.

The chain links TRBV19 to TRBJ2-7; the match to TRBD1 covers 11 bases. With V trimmed by 3 bases and J by 2 bases, 3 bases remained unmatched. Germline V gives CDR1 LNHDA, CDR2 SQIVND (reference sequence). The CDR3 is 15 amino acids. CDR3 nucleotides: TGTGCCAGTAGTATTGGACAGGGGGCTACCTACGAGCAGTACTTC. Encoded protein: CASSIGQGATYEQYF.